These 28 T cell receptor beta chains share one sample of origin, sequenced in a study of blood T cell repertoires in COVID-19. The assay was immunoSEQ multiplex PCR, and TCRdb's table has in-frame clones only and misses some. The repertoire holds some 250,000 clones, with 75% to 90% as singletons. The specimen was peripheral blood. The receptor set was obtained from a man in his sixties who had recovered from COVID-19.

In DNA form, the CDR3 reads TGTGCCGGCCGACAGTCCGATAATGAAAAACTGTTTTTT. Its protein product is CAGRQSDNEKLFF. The V and J genes are TRBV19 and TRBJ1-4; TRBD1 is a possible D gene (5 bases). The CDR3 is made up of 13 amino acids. The germline V gene has CDR1 LNHDA and CDR2 SQIVND (reference sequence). V lost 11 bases and J lost 4, with 14 bases in between.

The rearrangement links TRBV7-6 to TRBJ1-5, with 9 bases fitting TRBD1. The CDR3 covers 17 residues. In germline, CDR1 is SGHVS, CDR2 FNYEAQ. Trimming took 5 bases from V and 3 from J; bases not matched to a gene: 11. This CDR3 reads CASSPATGTGFNQPQHF. The CDR3 bases are TGTGCCAGCAGCCCGGCAACCGGGACAGGGTTCAATCAGCCCCAGCATTTT.

The chain carries TRBV9 and TRBJ2-5; 10 bases fit TRBD1. Germline V CDR1 and CDR2: SGDLS, YYNGEE. This CDR3 spans 15 amino acids. The trim removed 6 bases at V and 1 base at J, leaving 6 bases unmatched. The CDR3: CASTYGTGVQETQYF. DNA for the CDR3: TGTGCCAGCACCTACGGGACAGGGGTCCAAGAGACCCAGTACTTC. Complete variable domain (other parts from reference TRBV9 and TRBJ2-5): DSGVTQTPKHLITATGQRVTLRCSPRSGDLSVYWYQQSLDQGLQFLIQYYNGEERAKGNILERFSAQQFPDLHSELNLSSLELGDSALYFCASTYGTGVQETQYFGPGTRLLVL.

The chain couples TRBV7-9 to TRBJ2-7, with TRBD1 matching 8 bases. V was pared by 4 bases and J by 5 bases, with 7 bases of the junction left unmatched. CDR1 SEHNR and CDR2 FQNEAQ come from the germline V gene (reference sequence). The CDR3 covers 14 residues. Written as DNA, the CDR3 is TGTGCCAGCAGCTCAGGACAGGGTCACCACGAGCAGTACTTC. As protein: CASSSGQGHHEQYF.

V is TRBV5-4 and J is TRBJ2-5; the match to TRBD1 covers 8 bases. The junction had 6 bases not matched to a gene; V was cut back by 4 bases and J by 1 base. Germline lookup yields CDR1 SGHNT and CDR2 YYREEE (reference sequence). The CDR3 runs 15 residues. CDR3 sequence: CASSPSGQGQETQYF. CDR3 sequence (DNA): TGTGCCAGCAGCCCCTCCGGACAGGGCCAAGAGACCCAGTACTTC.

As concerns this clone: The sample contains more than one DNA sequence encoding this CDR3. The J gene is TRBJ1-4, the V gene TRBV29-1; possible D gene TRBD1, 5 bases. Trimming removed 6 bases at V and 3 bases at J, with 8 bases between. Germline values: CDR1 SQVTM, CDR2 ANQGSEA. The CDR3 covers 12 residues. In nucleotides, the CDR3 is TGCAGCGTCCAGGGTCCTAATGAAAAACTGTTTTTT. The encoded protein is CSVQGPNEKLFF.

V and J are TRBV5-1 and TRBJ2-1; TRBD2 agrees at 13 bases. Germline loops: CDR1 SGHRS, CDR2 YFSETQ. The J segment lost 3 bases and the V segment lost 2 bases, leaving 14 bases of the junction unmatched. There are 20 residues in the CDR3. Here the CDR3 DNA reads TGCGCCAGCAGCTTTTCGACTAGCGGGGGGCCTATAAACTTCTACAATGAGCAGTTCTTC. Translated, it gives CASSFSTSGGPINFYNEQFF.

The chain is built from TRBV30 and TRBJ1-5; D unclear. V was clipped by 1 base and J by 1 base, with 17 bases between them. The CDR3 covers 17 residues. Germline CDR1 reads GTSNPN; CDR2 reads SVGIG (reference sequence). For the CDR3, the DNA is TGTGCCTGGAGTGCCCCCCTCGCCGGGGAAAGCAATCAGCCCCAGCATTTT. Its translation is CAWSAPLAGESNQPQHF. Looking up the rest from reference TRBV30 and TRBJ1-5 gives the full variable domain: SQTIHQWPATLVQPVGSPLSLECTVEGTSNPNLYWYRQAAGRGLQLLFYSVGIGQISSEVPQNLSASRPQDRQFILSSKKLLLSDSGFYLCAWSAPLAGESNQPQHFGDGTRLSIL.

The rearrangement uses TRBV5-1 and TRBJ2-1; TRBD1 matches at 9 bases. The CDR3 sequence is 14 residues long. Germline trimming cut 0 bases from V and 7 bases from J; bases unmatched to any gene: 2. Germline-derived CDR1 and CDR2 are SGHRS and YFSETQ. The CDR3 spells CASSLEDRGNEQFF. The DNA for the CDR3 is TGCGCCAGCAGCTTGGAGGACAGGGGAAATGAGCAGTTCTTC.

The CDR3 nucleotides read TGCGCCAGCAGCCATGGGCAAGATACGCAGTATTTT. This gives the protein CASSHGQDTQYF. This chain uses TRBV5-1 with TRBJ2-3, with D uncertain. The CDR3 is 12 amino acids. Germline CDR1 reads SGHRS; CDR2 reads YFSETQ. The V and J ends lost 4 bases and 5 bases respectively, with 8 bases between them.

The chain uses TRBV21-1 and TRBJ2-5; TRBD2 is taken as the D call from the table, unchecked against the DNA. TRBV21-1 is annotated as a pseudogene. The CDR3 is made up of 14 amino acids. In DNA, the CDR3 is TGTGCCAGCAGCAAATACGGGGGGCGGGAGACCCAGTACTTC. Encoded protein: CASSKYGGRETQYF.

The chain is built from TRBV14 and TRBJ1-3; D remains unclear. Germline V gene lookup returns CDR1 SGHDN and CDR2 FVKESK. Trimming left V 1 base short and J 6 bases short, with 13 bases between. The CDR3 has 15 amino acids. Here the CDR3 DNA reads TGTGCCAGCAGCCAAGTCTTTTCGTTACAAAACACCATATATTTT. Translation gives CASSQVFSLQNTIYF.

The rearrangement uses TRBV19 and TRBJ1-1; 9 bases line up with TRBD1. The V gene's germline CDR1 is LNHDA and CDR2 SQIVND (reference sequence). J was trimmed by 5 bases and V by 6 bases; bases with no gene match: 7. This CDR3 has 14 amino acids. The CDR3 spells CASSTGQGWTEAFF. CDR3 coding DNA: TGTGCCAGTAGCACTGGACAGGGGTGGACTGAAGCTTTCTTT. Complete variable domain (other parts from reference TRBV19 and TRBJ1-1): DGGITQSPKYLFRKEGQNVTLSCEQNLNHDAMYWYRQDPGQGLRLIYYSQIVNDFQKGDIAEGYSVSREKKESFPLTVTSAQKNPTAFYLCASSTGQGWTEAFFGQGTRLTVV.

This clone was observed once. V and J are TRBV19 and TRBJ1-5; 7 positions match TRBD1. Germline values: CDR1 LNHDA, CDR2 SQIVND (reference sequence). This CDR3 is built from 14 residues. V dropped 2 bases and J dropped 9; count of bases not matched to a gene: 7. CDR3 DNA: TGTGCCAGTAGTATATCGACAGGGATACTGCCCCAGCATTTT. This sequence encodes CASSISTGILPQHF.

The chain joins TRBV4-2 to TRBJ2-3, with 13 positions matching TRBD2. V was pared by 1 base and J by 6 bases, with 7 bases of the junction left unmatched. Germline V gene sequence: CDR1 LGHNA, CDR2 YNFKEQ. The CDR3 spans 17 residues. Here the CDR3 DNA reads TGTGCCAGCAGCCAAGCCCTTACTAGCGGGGGGGCGGATACGCAGTATTTT. This translates into CASSQALTSGGADTQYF.

Worth noting for this clone: In the same sample, other DNA sequences code for this CDR3. The V and J genes are TRBV12-3 or TRBV12-4 and TRBJ1-1, with TRBD1 as a possible D gene (6 bases). The CDR3 covers 13 residues. V was clipped by 5 bases and J by 3 bases, with 10 bases between them. CDR3 DNA: TGTGCCAGCAGTCTACAGGGAGACACTGAAGCTTTCTTT. Encoded protein: CASSLQGDTEAFF.

The CDR3 spells CATSFGGTSSGANVLTF. DNA for the CDR3: TGTGCCACCAGTTTCGGGGGGACGAGCTCTGGGGCCAACGTCCTGACTTTC. V is TRBV24-1 and J is TRBJ2-6; TRBD2 matches at 7 bases. CDR3 length: 17 amino acids. The trim removed 6 bases at V and 0 bases at J, leaving 7 bases unmatched. Germline CDR1 and CDR2: KGHDR and SFDVKD.

The CDR3 DNA reads as TGTGCCAGCAGCCTCGACTCCGGGACAGGGGCGCTCTATGGCTACACCTTC. Protein product: CASSLDSGTGALYGYTF. The chain carries TRBV27 and TRBJ1-2; 10 bases align to TRBD1. V was pared by 6 bases and J by 4 bases, with 14 bases of the junction left unmatched. CDR1 and CDR2 from the germline V gene are MNHEY and SMNVEV (reference sequence). The CDR3 is 17 amino acids.

The chain combines TRBV4-2 with TRBJ2-3; possible D gene TRBD1, 6 bases. The germline V and J ends were trimmed by 6 bases and 4 bases, with 20 bases remaining between them. Germline-derived CDR1 and CDR2 are LGHNA and YNFKEQ. The CDR3 loop spans 16 amino acids. CDR3 protein: CASSQTLRGKADTQYF. Here the CDR3 DNA reads TGTGCCAGCAGTCAAACCCTCAGGGGAAAGGCAGATACGCAGTATTTT.

The rearrangement links TRBV27 to TRBJ2-3; 12 bases match TRBD2. J lost 6 bases, V lost 0 bases, and 13 bases had no gene match. Germline V lookup: CDR1 MNHEY, CDR2 SMNVEV (reference sequence). The CDR3 is 19 amino acids. This CDR3 reads CASSLSNLLAGGVVDTQYF. CDR3 nucleotides: TGTGCCAGCAGTTTATCAAACCTACTAGCGGGGGGCGTCGTGGATACGCAGTATTTT.

This chain joins TRBV15 and TRBJ1-5; TRBD1 might be the D (5 bases). CDR3 length: 14 amino acids. V lost 0 bases and J 4 bases, leaving 7 bases between the germline ends. Germline lookup yields CDR1 LNHNV and CDR2 YYDKDF (reference sequence). CDR3 protein: CATSRDPGNQPQHF. The CDR3 bases are TGTGCCACCAGCAGAGATCCAGGGAATCAGCCCCAGCATTTT.

The chain links TRBV19 to TRBJ1-1, with D possibly being TRBD1 (6 bases). The germline CDR1 and CDR2 sequences are LNHDA and SQIVND (reference sequence). The CDR3 contains 14 residues. V was clipped by 3 bases and J by 2 bases, with 10 bases between them. CDR3 region: CASSIHRDNTEAFF. The DNA for the CDR3 is TGTGCCAGTAGTATTCACAGGGATAACACTGAAGCTTTCTTT.

The V and J genes are TRBV2 and TRBJ2-2; 8 nucleotides agree with TRBD1. The CDR3 has 16 amino acids. V dropped 6 bases and J dropped 5; count of bases not matched to a gene: 11. From germline, CDR1 is SNHLY and CDR2 FYNNEI. CDR3 amino acids: CASSSVLTGETGELFF. The CDR3 coding sequence is TGTGCCAGCAGCTCGGTTCTGACAGGGGAAACCGGGGAGCTGTTTTTT.

The genes are TRBV12-3 or TRBV12-4 and TRBJ2-1; no firm D call. Between the trimmed V and J ends, which lost 1 base and 9 bases, there was a span of 10 bases. The CDR3 runs to 13 residues. The CDR3 region is CASSLDFPGEQFF. CDR3 coding DNA: TGTGCCAGCAGTTTAGACTTCCCGGGTGAGCAGTTCTTC.

The J gene is TRBJ2-7, the V gene TRBV18, with 8 bases fitting TRBD1. The V gene's germline CDR1 is KGHSH and CDR2 LQKENI. Trimming at V came to 6 bases and at J to 3 bases, leaving 4 bases not matched to a gene. This CDR3 comprises 13 residues. The CDR3 region has the DNA TGTGCCAGCTCTCCCGGGACAGGCTACGAGCAGTACGTC. Encoded protein: CASSPGTGYEQYV.

The chain employs TRBV3-1 (or the pseudogene TRBV3-2) and TRBJ2-1; no reliable D call. The germline V and J ends were trimmed by 3 bases and 0 bases, with 6 bases remaining between them. Germline assignment: CDR1 LGHDT and CDR2 YNNKEL (reference sequence). The CDR3 loop spans 14 amino acids. The CDR3 reads CASSHLSSYNEQFF. The CDR3, as DNA: TGTGCCAGCAGCCATCTGAGCTCCTACAATGAGCAGTTCTTC.

The chain employs TRBV3-1 (or the pseudogene TRBV3-2) and TRBJ2-5; TRBD2 aligns across 8 bases. Trimming took 4 bases from V and 4 from J; bases not matched to a gene: 5. The CDR3 has 14 amino acids. The germline V gene has CDR1 LGHDT and CDR2 YNNKEL (reference sequence). The CDR3, as DNA: TGTGCCAGCAGCCGAGCGGGGGTCGCAGAGACCCAGTACTTC. Translated: CASSRAGVAETQYF.

CDR3 in amino acids: CASSSYRGTGELFF. The CDR3 bases are TGTGCCAGCAGCTCGTACAGGGGTACCGGGGAGCTGTTTTTT. V is TRBV7-7 and J is TRBJ2-2, with TRBD1 matching over 7 bases. Looked up from germline, CDR1 is SSHAT and CDR2 is FNYEAQ (reference sequence). CDR3 length: 14 amino acids. With V trimmed by 4 bases and J by 5 bases, 4 bases remained unmatched.